Described below is a single TCR beta chain sequence and its context. Its target is unknown. Nobody among the patients had been given any treatment before thyroid surgery. The record originates from a study of metastatic and nonmetastatic thyroid tumors. Study information: Comparison of repertoires was carried out across blood and tumor or nodule tissue from malignant and benign thyroid patients.

From the PCR reads, TCRdb re-called clones with MiXCR. The sample lists 7,300 or so clones; approximately 30% were seen once. The CDR3 has 13 residues. After removal of 10 bases from V and 1 base from J, the junction contained 5 bases not matched to a gene. Germline values: CDR1 MDHEN, CDR2 SYDVKM. Study outcomes and limitations: In blood and tumor, TCR beta diversity was reportedly significantly higher in malignant thyroid tumors than in benign nodules.

This receptor was identified in a female donor with papillary thyroid cancer or a benign thyroid nodule (not recorded which). Some clones in this sample may be carry-over from other donors' samples. The sample taken for sequencing was adjacent normal tissue. The V gene is TRBV28, the J gene TRBJ1-1; 8 positions agree with TRBD1. CDR3 amino acids: CAMRQGRNTEAFF. The CDR3 nucleotides read TGTGCCATGCGACAGGGGCGGAACACTGAAGCTTTCTTT.